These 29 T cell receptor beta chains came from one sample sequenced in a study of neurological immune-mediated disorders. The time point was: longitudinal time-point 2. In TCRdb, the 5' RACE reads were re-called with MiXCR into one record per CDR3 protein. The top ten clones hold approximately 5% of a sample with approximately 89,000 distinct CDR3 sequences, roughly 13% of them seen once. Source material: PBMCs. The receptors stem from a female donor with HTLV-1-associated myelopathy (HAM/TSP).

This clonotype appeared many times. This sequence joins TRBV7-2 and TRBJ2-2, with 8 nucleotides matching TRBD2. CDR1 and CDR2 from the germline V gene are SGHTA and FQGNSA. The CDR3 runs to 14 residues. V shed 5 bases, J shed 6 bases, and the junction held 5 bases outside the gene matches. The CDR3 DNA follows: TGTGCCAGCAGCCCCGACGGGGGGGCCGGGGAGCTGTTTTTT. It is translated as CASSPDGGAGELFF.

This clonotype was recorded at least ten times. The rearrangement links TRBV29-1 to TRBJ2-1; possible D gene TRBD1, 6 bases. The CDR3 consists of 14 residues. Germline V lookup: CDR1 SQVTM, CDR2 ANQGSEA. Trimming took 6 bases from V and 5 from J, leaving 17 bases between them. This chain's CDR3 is CSVATPGDHNEQFF. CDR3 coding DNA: TGCAGCGTAGCCACGCCAGGGGACCACAATGAGCAGTTCTTC.

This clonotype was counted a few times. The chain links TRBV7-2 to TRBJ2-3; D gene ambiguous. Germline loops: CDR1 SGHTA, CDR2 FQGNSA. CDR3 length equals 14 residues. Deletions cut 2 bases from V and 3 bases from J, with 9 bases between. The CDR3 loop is CASSLKAGTDTQYF. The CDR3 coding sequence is TGTGCCAGCAGCTTAAAGGCTGGGACAGATACGCAGTATTTT.

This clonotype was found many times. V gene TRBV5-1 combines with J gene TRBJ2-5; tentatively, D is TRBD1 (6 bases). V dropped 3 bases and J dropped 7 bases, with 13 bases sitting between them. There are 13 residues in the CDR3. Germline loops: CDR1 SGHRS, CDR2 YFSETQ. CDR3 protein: CASSSTGLGTQYF. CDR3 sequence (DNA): TGCGCCAGCAGCTCCACAGGGTTGGGGACCCAGTACTTC.

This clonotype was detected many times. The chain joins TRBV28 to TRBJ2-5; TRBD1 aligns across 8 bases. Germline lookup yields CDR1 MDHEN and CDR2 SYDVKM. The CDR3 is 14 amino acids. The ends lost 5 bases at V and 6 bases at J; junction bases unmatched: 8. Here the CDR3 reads CASSPPDRGKTQYF. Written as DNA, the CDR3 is TGTGCCAGCAGTCCCCCAGACAGGGGCAAGACCCAGTACTTC. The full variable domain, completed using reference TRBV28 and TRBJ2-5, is DVKVTQSSRYLVKRTGEKVFLECVQDMDHENMFWYRQDPGLGLRLIYFSYDVKMKEKGDIPEGYSVSREKKERFSLILESASTNQTSMYLCASSPPDRGKTQYFGPGTRLLVL.

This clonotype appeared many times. The CDR3, as DNA: TGTGCCAGCAGCCGAGAGATGAACACTGAAGCTTTCTTT. Its translation is CASSREMNTEAFF. The V and J genes are TRBV11-2 and TRBJ1-1; D unresolved. Germline CDR1 SGHAT, CDR2 FQNNGV. CDR3 size: 13 residues. V gave up 5 bases and J gave up 0 bases, with 7 bases separating them.

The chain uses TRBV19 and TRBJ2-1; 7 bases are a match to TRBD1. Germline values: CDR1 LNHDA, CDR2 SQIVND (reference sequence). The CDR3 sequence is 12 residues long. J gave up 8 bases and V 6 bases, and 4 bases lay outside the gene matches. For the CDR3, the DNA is TGTGCCAGTAGGGGGGACAGTGATGAGCAGTTCTTC. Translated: CASRGDSDEQFF.

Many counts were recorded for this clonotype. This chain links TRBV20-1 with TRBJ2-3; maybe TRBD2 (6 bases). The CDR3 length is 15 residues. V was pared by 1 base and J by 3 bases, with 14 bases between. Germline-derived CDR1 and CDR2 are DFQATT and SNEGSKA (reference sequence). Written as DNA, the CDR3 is TGCAGTGCTAGAGGATCTAGCGCCAGGACAGATACGCAGTATTTT. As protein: CSARGSSARTDTQYF.

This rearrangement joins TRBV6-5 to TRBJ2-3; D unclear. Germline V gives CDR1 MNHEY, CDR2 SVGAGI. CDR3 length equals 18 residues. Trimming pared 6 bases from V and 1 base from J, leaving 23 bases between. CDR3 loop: CASSPQLKTRLGTDTQYF. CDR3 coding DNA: TGTGCCAGCAGCCCACAGTTGAAGACTCGTCTGGGCACAGATACGCAGTATTTT.

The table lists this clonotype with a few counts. CDR3 amino acids: CASSPAGGATSTDTQYF. The DNA of the CDR3 is TGTGCCAGCAGTCCAGCGGGGGGGGCAACTAGCACAGATACGCAGTATTTT. The J gene is TRBJ2-3, the V gene TRBV12-3 or TRBV12-4; 10 nucleotides match TRBD2. The CDR3 spans 17 residues. V shed 5 bases, J shed 0 bases, and the junction held 8 bases outside the gene matches.

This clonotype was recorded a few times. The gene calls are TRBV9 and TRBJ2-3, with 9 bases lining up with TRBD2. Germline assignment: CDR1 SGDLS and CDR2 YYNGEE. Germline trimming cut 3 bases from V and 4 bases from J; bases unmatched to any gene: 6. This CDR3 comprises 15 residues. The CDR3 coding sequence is TGTGCCAGCAGCGCGGGACTAGCTTTTGCAGATACGCAGTATTTT. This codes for CASSAGLAFADTQYF.

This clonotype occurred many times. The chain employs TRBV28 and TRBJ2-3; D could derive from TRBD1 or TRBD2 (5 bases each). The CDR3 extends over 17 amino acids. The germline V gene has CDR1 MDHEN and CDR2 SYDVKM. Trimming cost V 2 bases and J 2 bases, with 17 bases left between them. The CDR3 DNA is TGTGCCAGCAGTTTAGGGTTCGGCCGTGGGACCACAGATACGCAGTATTTT. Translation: CASSLGFGRGTTDTQYF.

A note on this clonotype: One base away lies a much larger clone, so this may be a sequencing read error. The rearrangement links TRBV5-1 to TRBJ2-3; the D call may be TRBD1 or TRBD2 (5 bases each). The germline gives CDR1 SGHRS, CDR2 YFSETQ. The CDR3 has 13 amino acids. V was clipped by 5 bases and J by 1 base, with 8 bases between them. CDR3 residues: CASRGTCTDTQYF. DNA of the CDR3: TGCGCCAGCAGGGGGACCTGCACAGATACGCAGTATTTT.

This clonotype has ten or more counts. The CDR3 DNA reads as TGTGCCAGCAGTTCCCTAGTGGCGCCGGGGACCGGGGAGCTGTTTTTT. Translation gives CASSSLVAPGTGELFF. V is TRBV12-3 or TRBV12-4 and J is TRBJ2-2; possible D gene TRBD2, 5 bases. The CDR3 has 16 amino acids. V was shortened by 4 bases and J by 5 bases, with 17 bases between the two germline ends.

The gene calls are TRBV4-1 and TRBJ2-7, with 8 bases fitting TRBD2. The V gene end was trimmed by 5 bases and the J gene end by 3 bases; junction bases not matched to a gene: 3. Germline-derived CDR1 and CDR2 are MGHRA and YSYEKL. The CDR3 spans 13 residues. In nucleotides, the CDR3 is TGCGCCAGCAGCTGGGCGGGGGGCTACGAGCAGTACTTC. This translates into CASSWAGGYEQYF.

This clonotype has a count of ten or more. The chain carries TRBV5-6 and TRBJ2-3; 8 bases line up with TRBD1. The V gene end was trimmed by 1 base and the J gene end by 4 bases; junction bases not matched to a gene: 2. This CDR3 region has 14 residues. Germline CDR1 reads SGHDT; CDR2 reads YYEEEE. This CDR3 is CASSLTGGADTQYF. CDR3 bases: TGTGCCAGCAGCTTGACAGGGGGAGCAGATACGCAGTATTTT.

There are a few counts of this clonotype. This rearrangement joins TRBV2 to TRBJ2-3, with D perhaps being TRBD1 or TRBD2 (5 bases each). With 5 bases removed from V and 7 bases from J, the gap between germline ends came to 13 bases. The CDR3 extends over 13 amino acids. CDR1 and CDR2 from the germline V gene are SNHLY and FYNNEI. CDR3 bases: TGTGCCAGCAGTCCCCCAGGGACCTATACGCAGTATTTT. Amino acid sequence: CASSPPGTYTQYF.

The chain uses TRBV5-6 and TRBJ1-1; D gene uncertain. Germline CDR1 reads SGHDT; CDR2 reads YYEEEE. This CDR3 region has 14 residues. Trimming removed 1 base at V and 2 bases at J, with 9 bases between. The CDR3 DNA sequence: TGTGCCAGCAGCTTGACGGCCGCCAACACTGAAGCTTTCTTT. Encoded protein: CASSLTAANTEAFF.

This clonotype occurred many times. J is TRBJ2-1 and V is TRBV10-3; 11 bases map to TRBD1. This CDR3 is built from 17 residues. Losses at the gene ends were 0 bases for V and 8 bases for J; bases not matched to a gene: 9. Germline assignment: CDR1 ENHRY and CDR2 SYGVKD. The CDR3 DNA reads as TGTGCCATCAGTGAGTCCTGGACAGGGGGCGCGTTGGATGAGCAGTTCTTC. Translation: CAISESWTGGALDEQFF.

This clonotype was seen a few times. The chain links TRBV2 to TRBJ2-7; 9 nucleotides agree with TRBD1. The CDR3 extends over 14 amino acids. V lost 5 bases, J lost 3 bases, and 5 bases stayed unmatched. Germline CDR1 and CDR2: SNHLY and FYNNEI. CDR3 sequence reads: CASSMGQGGYEQYF. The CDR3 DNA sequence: TGTGCCAGCAGTATGGGACAGGGTGGCTACGAGCAGTACTTC.

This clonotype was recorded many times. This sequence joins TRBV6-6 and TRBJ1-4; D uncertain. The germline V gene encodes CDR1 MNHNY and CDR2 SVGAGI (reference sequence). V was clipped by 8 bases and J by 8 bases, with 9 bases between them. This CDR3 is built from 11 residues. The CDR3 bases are TGTGCCAGCGGGCTGTCGGAAAAACTGTTTTTT. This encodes CASGLSEKLFF.

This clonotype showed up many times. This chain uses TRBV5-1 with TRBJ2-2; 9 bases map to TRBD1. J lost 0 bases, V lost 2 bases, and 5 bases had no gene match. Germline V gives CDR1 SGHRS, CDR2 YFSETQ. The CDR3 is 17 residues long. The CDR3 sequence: CASSLTGGASNTGELFF. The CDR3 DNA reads TGCGCCAGCAGCTTAACAGGGGGCGCATCGAACACCGGGGAGCTGTTTTTT.

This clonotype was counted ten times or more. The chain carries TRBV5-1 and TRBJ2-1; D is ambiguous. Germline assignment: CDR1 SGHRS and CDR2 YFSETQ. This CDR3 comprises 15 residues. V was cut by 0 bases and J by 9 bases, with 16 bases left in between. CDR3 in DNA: TGCGCCAGCAGCTTGGCCCAGAGCTCTATCAGTGAGCAGTTCTTC. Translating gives CASSLAQSSISEQFF.

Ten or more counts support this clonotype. Here the CDR3 DNA reads TGCGCCAGCTCGGCTAGCTCCTACAATGAGCAGTTCTTC. Protein: CASSASSYNEQFF. J is TRBJ2-1 and V is TRBV5-1; D unresolved. Trimming took 7 bases from V and 0 from J, leaving 8 bases between them. CDR1 and CDR2 (germline): SGHRS, YFSETQ. CDR3 length: 13 residues.

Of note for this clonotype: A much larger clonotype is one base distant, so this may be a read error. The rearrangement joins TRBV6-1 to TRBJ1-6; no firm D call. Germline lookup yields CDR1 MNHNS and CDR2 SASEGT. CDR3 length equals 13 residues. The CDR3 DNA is TGTGTCAGCAACGACGGCCCAAATTCACCCCTCCACTTT. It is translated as CVSNDGPNSPLHF.

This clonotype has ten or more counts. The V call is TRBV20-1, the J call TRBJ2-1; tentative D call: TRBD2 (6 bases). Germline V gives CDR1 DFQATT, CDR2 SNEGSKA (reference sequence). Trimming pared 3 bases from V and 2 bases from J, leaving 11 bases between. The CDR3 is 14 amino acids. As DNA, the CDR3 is TGCAGTGCTAGGGGCGGACTACCCTACAATGAGCAGTTCTTC. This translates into CSARGGLPYNEQFF.

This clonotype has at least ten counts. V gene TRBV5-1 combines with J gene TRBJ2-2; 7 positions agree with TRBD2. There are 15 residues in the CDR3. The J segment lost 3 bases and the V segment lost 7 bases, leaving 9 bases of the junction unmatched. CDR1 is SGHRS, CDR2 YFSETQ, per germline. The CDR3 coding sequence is TGCGCCAGCTGGCCGGGACTAACATACACCGGGGAGCTGTTTTTT. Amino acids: CASWPGLTYTGELFF.

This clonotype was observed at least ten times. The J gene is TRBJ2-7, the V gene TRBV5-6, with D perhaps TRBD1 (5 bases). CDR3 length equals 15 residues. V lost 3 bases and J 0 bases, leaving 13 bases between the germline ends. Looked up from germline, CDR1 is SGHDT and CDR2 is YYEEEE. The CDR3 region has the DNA TGTGCCAGCAGCTCTGGGGCGGTAAGCTCCTACGAGCAGTACTTC. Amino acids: CASSSGAVSSYEQYF. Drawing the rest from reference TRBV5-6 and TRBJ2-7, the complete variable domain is DAGVTQSPTHLIKTRGQQVTLRCSPKSGHDTVSWYQQALGQGPQFIFQYYEEEERQRGNFPDRFSGHQFPNYSSELNVNALLLGDSALYLCASSSGAVSSYEQYFGPGTRLTVT.

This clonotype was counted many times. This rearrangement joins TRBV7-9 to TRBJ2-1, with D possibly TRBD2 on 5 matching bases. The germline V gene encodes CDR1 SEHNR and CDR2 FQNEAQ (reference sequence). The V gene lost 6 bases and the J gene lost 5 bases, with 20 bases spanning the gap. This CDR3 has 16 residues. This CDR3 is CASRLPGNVVDNEQFF. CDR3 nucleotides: TGTGCCAGCAGATTACCCGGGAACGTCGTTGACAATGAGCAGTTCTTC.